This T cell receptor beta chain was identified during a study of siplizumab effects on memory and regulatory T cells (dated 2019 in TCRdb). In terms of the full investigation: The effect of the anti-CD2 antibody siplizumab on alloreactive T-cell subsets was examined in allogeneic mixed lymphocyte reactions constructed from human PBMCs. The full study reports these points: Unstimulated naive T cells appeared to be more diverse than memory T cells, and naive cells seemed to make a substantial contribution to the alloresponse. Sequences below about 10^-5 frequency were poorly captured, so only a minor fraction of alloreactive clones could be mapped to unstimulated subsets. No functional confirmation was obtained for the suppressive function of proliferating Tregs from siplizumab cultures. Of the alloreactive CD4+ clones that could be mapped, the Treg-derived share averaged roughly 69% with siplizumab compared with around 25% in control reactions. The cumulative frequency of alloreactive sequences that could be traced back to unstimulated CD4+ memory T cells was significantly reduced by siplizumab. About 80-96% of proliferating CD4+ or CD8+ clones could not be given a naive or memory phenotype.

V is trimmed back by 6 bases and J by 0 bases, and the junction contains 4 bases that no gene match accounts for. Inclusive of the bounding cysteine and phenylalanine, the CDR3 is 15 residues long. The kept DNA is CDR3 alone, 45 bases in frame from the first base. CDR1 SQVTM and CDR2 ANQGSEA were looked up in the germline V gene. Points on this clone: The antigen it recognizes is unknown. Base qualities are not recorded, but no much larger clone differs from it by a single base.

Sorted unstimulated T cells, along with proliferating T cells recovered from mixed lymphocyte reactions, underwent TCRbeta CDR3 sequencing. Fresh whole blood from ten to eleven HLA-typed healthy donors served as the source for isolating PBMCs. To map where alloreactive clones came from, unstimulated CD4+ non-regulatory T cells were FACS-sorted. Preparation of the library involved the immunoSEQ multiplex PCR assay. Roughly 10^5 TCR templates per sample were assayed on the deep sequencing platform. Genomic DNA extracted from sorted T cells was used for TCRbeta CDR3 sequencing. Per the source publication's procedure: Clonal analysis of TCRbeta CDR3 data was done in the R programming language. Comparing unstimulated samples against CFSE-low samples taken after the reaction was how alloreactive CD4+ and CD8+ clones were defined. Regulatory or non-regulatory origin was assigned to alloreactive CD4+ clones by matching of sequences to sorted unstimulated Treg and non-Treg repertoires. The clones in this table, taken by TCRdb from immuneACCESS, are in-frame only. Not every clone is retained; where verified, under half of the shortfall comes from an unresolved V gene, and the cause of the rest is unknown. Clone size and the V and J calls come from that table; the DNA yielded D and trimming. Here the sample has 75,000 to 100,000 clones; 85% to 95% occur a single time. Of the sample, approximately 1.4% is held by the ten largest clones.

This chain joins TRBV29-1 to TRBJ2-3; 12 of the junction bases match TRBD2. The specimen sequenced was non-Treg CD4+ T cells sorted from blood. What this sample's cell subset or site label stands for: FACS-sorted unstimulated CD4+ non-regulatory T cells. The clonotype comes from a human donor in good health. The sequence in DNA is TGCAGCGTCTACGGGACTAGCGGGAGCACAGATACGCAGTATTTT. This encodes CSVYGTSGSTDTQYF.